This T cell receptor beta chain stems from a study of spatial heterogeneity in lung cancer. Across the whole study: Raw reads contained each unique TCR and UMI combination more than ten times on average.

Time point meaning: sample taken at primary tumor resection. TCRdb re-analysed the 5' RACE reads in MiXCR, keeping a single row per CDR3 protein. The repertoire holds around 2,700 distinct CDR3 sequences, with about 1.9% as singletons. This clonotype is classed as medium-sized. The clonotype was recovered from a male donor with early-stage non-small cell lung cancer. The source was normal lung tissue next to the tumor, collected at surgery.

The CDR3 protein is CASSYSSGFIPTRSYEQYF. The CDR3 nucleotides read TGTGCCAGCAGTTACTCGTCAGGTTTTATACCAACCCGCTCCTACGAGCAGTACTTC. The J gene is TRBJ2-7, the V gene TRBV6-2 or TRBV6-3; unclear D gene. CDR1 and CDR2 from the germline V gene are MNHEY and SVGEGT. Trimming removed 0 bases at V and 0 bases at J, with 21 bases between. The CDR3 length is 19 residues.